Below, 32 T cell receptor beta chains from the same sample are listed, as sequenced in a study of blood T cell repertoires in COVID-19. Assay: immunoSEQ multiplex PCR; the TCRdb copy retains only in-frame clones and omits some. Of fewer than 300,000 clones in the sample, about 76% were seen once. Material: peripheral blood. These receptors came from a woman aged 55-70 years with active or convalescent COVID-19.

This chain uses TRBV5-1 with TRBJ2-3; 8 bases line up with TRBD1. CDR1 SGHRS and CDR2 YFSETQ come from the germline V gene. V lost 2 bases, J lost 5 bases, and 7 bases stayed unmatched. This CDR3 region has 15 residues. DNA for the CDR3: TGCGCCAGCAGCTTCACGGGACAGGAGATAGATACGCAGTATTTT. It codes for CASSFTGQEIDTQYF.

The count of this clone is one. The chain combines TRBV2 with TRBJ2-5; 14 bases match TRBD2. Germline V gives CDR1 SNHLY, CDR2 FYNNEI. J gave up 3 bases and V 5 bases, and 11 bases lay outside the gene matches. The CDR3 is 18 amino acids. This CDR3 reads CASSYPGLAGAFEETQYF. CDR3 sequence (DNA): TGTGCCAGCAGTTATCCGGGACTAGCGGGGGCCTTCGAAGAGACCCAGTACTTC.

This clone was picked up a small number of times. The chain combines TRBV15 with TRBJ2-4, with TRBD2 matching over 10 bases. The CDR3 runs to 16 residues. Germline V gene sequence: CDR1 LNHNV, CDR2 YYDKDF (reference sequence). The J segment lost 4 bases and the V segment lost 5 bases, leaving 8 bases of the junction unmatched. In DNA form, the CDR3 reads TGTGCCACCAGCCCAAGCGGGGGGGCAGGAAAAAACATTCAGTACTTC. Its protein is CATSPSGGAGKNIQYF.

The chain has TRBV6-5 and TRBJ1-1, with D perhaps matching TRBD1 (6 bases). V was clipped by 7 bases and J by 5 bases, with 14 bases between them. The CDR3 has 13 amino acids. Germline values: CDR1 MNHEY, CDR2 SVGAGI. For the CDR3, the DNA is TGTGCCAGCACCGCACCTGGACAGACTGAAGCTTTCTTT. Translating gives CASTAPGQTEAFF.

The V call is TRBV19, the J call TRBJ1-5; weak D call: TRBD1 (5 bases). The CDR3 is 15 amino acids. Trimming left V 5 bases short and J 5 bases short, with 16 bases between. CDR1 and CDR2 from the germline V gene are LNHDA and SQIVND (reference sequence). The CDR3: CASSVGPWGDQPQHF. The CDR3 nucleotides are TGTGCCAGTAGTGTTGGTCCCTGGGGGGATCAGCCCCAGCATTTT. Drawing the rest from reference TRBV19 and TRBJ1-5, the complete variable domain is DGGITQSPKYLFRKEGQNVTLSCEQNLNHDAMYWYRQDPGQGLRLIYYSQIVNDFQKGDIAEGYSVSREKKESFPLTVTSAQKNPTAFYLCASSVGPWGDQPQHFGDGTRLSIL.

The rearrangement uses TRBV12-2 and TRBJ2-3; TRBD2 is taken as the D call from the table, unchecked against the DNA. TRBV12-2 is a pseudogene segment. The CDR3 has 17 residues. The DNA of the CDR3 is TGTGCAAGTCGCTTCAGTCGGAGCGGGGGACGCACAGATACGCAGTATTTT. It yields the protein CASRFSRSGGRTDTQYF.

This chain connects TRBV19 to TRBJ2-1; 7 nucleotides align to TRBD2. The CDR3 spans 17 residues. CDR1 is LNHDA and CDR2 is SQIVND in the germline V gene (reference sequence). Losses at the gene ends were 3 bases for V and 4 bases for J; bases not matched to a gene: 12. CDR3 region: CASSIGGGVGLYNEQFF. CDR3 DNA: TGTGCCAGTAGTATTGGGGGAGGGGTCGGGCTTTACAATGAGCAGTTCTTC.

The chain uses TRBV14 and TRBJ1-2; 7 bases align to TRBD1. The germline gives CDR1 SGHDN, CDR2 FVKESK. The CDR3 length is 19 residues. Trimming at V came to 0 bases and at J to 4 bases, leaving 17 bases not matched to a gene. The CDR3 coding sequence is TGTGCCAGCAGCCAAGATCGGGGGACAGAGCTCGGCCACCCCTATGGCTACACCTTC. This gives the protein CASSQDRGTELGHPYGYTF.

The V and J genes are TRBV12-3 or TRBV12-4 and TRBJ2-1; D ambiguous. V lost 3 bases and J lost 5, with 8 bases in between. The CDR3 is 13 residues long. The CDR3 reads CASSFPGHNEQFF. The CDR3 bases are TGTGCCAGCAGTTTTCCTGGCCACAATGAGCAGTTCTTC.

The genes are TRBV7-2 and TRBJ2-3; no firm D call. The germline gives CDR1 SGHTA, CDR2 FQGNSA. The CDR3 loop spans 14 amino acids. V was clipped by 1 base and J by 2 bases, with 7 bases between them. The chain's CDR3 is CASSLVSSTDTQYF. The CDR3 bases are TGTGCCAGCAGCTTAGTCTCGTCCACAGATACGCAGTATTTT.

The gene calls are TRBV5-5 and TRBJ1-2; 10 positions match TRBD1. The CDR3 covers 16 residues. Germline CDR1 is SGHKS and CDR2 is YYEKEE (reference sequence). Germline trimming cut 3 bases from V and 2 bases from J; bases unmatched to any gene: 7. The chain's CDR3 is CASSSDRGALNYGYTF. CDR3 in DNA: TGTGCCAGCAGCTCGGACAGGGGGGCTCTCAACTATGGCTACACCTTC. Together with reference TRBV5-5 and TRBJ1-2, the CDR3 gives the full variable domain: DAGVTQSPTHLIKTRGQQVTLRCSPISGHKSVSWYQQVLGQGPQFIFQYYEKEERGRGNFPDRFSARQFPNYSSELNVNALLLGDSALYLCASSSDRGALNYGYTFGSGTRLTVV.

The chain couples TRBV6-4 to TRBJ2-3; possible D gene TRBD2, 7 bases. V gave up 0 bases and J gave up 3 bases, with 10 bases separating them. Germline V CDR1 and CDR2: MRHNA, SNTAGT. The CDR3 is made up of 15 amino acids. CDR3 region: CASSDSGGATDTQYF. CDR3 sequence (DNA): TGTGCCAGCAGTGACTCGGGGGGGGCTACAGATACGCAGTATTTT.

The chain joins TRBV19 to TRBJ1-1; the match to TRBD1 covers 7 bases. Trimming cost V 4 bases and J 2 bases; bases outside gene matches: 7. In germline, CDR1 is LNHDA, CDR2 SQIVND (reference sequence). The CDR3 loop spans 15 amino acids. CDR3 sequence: CASSRMGTANTEAFF. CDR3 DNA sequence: TGTGCCAGTAGTAGGATGGGGACAGCAAACACTGAAGCTTTCTTT.

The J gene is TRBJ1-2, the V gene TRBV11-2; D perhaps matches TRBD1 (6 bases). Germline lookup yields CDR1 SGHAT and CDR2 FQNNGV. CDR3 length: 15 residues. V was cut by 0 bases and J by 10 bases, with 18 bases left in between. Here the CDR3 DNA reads TGTGCCAGCAGCTTAGATAGGGGGGGCGCGGTTGCCTACACCTTC. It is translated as CASSLDRGGAVAYTF.

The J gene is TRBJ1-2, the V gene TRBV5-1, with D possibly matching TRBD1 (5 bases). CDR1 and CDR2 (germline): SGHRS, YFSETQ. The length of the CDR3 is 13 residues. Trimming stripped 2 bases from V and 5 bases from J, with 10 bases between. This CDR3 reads CASSFSTGYGYTF. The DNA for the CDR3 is TGCGCCAGCAGCTTTTCCACAGGTTATGGCTACACCTTC.

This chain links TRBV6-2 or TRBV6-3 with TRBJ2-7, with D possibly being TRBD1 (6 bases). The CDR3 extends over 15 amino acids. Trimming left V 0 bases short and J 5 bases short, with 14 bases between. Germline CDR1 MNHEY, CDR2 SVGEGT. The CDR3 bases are TGTGCCAGCAGTTACTCTGGGCCAGGGGTCCACGAGCAGTACTTC. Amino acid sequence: CASSYSGPGVHEQYF.

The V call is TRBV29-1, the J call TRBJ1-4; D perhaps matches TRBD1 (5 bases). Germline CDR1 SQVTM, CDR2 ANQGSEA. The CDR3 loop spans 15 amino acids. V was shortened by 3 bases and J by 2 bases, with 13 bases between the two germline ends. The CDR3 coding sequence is TGCAGCGTTGAGGAGTGGGGCAGGACTAATGAAAAACTGTTTTTT. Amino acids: CSVEEWGRTNEKLFF.

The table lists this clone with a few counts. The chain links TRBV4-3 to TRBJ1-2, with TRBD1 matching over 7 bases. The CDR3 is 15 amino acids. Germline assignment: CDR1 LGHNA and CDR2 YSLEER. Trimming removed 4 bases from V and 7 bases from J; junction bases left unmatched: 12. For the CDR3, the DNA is TGCGCCAGCAGCCTGAGGGTCACAGGGGAACGTGGCTACACCTTC. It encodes CASSLRVTGERGYTF.

The CDR3: CATSDADSYEQYF. The CDR3 nucleotides are TGTGCCACCAGTGACGCTGACAGCTACGAGCAGTACTTC. V is TRBV24-1 and J is TRBJ2-7; D is perhaps TRBD1 (5 bases). The CDR3 length is 13 residues. Germline assignment: CDR1 KGHDR and CDR2 SFDVKD. V shed 4 bases and J shed 3 bases, with 9 bases lying between them.

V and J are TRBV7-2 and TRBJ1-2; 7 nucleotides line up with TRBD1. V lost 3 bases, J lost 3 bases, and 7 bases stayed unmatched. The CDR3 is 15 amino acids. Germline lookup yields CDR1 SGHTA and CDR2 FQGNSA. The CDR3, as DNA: TGTGCCAGCAGCTTGACAGGGTATGGGGACTATGGCTACACCTTC. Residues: CASSLTGYGDYGYTF.

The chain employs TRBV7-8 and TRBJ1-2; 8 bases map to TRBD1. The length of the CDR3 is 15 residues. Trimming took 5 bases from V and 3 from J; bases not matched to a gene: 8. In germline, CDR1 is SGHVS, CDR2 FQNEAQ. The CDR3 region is CASSPWDRPDYGYTF. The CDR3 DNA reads TGTGCCAGCAGCCCTTGGGACAGGCCAGACTATGGCTACACCTTC.

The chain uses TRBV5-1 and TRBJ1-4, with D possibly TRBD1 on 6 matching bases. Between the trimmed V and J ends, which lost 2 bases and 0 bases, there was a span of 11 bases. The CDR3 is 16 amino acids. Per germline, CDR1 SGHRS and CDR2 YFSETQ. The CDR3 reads CASSFGTSATNEKLFF. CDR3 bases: TGCGCCAGCAGCTTCGGGACAAGCGCAACTAATGAAAAACTGTTTTTT.

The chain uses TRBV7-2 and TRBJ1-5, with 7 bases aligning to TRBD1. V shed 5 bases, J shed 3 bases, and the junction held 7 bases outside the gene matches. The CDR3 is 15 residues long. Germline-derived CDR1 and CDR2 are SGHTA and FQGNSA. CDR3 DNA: TGTGCCAGCAGCGGAGGGACAGCTTACAATCAGCCCCAGCATTTT. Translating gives CASSGGTAYNQPQHF.

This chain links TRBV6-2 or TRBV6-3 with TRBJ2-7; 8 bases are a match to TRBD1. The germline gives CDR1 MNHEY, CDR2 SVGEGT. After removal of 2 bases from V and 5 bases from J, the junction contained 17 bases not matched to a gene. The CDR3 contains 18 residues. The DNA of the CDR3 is TGTGCCAGCAGTTACCGCTGGACAGGGTGGTTCGGCGATGACGAGCAGTACTTC. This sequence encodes CASSYRWTGWFGDDEQYF.

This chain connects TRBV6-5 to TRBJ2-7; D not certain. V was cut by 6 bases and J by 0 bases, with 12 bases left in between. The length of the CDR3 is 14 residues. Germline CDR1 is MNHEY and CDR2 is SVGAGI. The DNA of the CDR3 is TGTGCCAGCAGCCTAAGCCACGGCTCCTACGAGCAGTACTTC. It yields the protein CASSLSHGSYEQYF.

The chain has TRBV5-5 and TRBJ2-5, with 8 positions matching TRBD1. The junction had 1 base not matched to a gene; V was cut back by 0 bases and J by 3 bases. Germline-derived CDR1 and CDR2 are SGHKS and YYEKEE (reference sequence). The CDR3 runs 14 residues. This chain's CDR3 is CASSLEGQEETQYF. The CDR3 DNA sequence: TGTGCCAGCAGCTTGGAGGGACAGGAAGAGACCCAGTACTTC.

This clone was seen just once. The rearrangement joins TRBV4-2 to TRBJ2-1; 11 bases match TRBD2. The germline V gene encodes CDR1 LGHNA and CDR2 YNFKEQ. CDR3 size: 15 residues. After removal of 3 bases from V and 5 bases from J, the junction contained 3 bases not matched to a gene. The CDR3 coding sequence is TGTGCCAGCAGCCAGACTAGCGGGGACAACAATGAGCAGTTCTTC. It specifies CASSQTSGDNNEQFF.

This CDR3 reads CATSDRLDTASNQPQHF. The CDR3 DNA is TGTGCCACCAGTGATCGCTTGGACACAGCTAGCAATCAGCCCCAGCATTTT. V is TRBV24-1 and J is TRBJ1-5; perhaps TRBD1 as D (5 bases). Trimming left V 3 bases short and J 0 bases short, with 14 bases between. CDR3 length: 17 residues. CDR1 KGHDR and CDR2 SFDVKD come from the germline V gene.

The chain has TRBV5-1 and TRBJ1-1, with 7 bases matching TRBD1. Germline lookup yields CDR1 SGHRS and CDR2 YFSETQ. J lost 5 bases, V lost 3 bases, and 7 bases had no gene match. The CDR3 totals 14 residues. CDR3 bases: TGCGCCAGCAGCTGGGGGAACAGGGGTACTGAAGCTTTCTTT. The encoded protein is CASSWGNRGTEAFF.

The CDR3 coding sequence is TGTGCCAGCAGCTTACCCGGGGACAGCCGTGATACCTTC. This translates into CASSLPGDSRDTF. V usage is TRBV5-6 and J usage is TRBJ1-2; TRBD1 matches 7 bases. J gave up 14 bases and V 2 bases, and 12 bases lay outside the gene matches. Looked up from germline, CDR1 is SGHDT and CDR2 is YYEEEE. This CDR3 spans 13 amino acids.

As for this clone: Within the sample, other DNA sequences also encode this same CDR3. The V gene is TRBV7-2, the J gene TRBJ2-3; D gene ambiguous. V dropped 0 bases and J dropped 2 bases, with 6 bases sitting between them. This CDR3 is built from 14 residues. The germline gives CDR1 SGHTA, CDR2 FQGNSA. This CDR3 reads CASSLAQITDTQYF. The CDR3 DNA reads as TGTGCCAGCAGCTTAGCCCAGATCACAGATACGCAGTATTTT.

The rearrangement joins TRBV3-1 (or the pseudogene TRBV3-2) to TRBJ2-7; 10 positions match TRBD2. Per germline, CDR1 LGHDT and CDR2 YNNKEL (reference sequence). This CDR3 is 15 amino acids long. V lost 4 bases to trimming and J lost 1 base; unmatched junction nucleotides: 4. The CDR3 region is CASSREAGGSYEQYF. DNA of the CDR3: TGTGCCAGCAGCCGGGAAGCGGGGGGGTCCTACGAGCAGTACTTC.